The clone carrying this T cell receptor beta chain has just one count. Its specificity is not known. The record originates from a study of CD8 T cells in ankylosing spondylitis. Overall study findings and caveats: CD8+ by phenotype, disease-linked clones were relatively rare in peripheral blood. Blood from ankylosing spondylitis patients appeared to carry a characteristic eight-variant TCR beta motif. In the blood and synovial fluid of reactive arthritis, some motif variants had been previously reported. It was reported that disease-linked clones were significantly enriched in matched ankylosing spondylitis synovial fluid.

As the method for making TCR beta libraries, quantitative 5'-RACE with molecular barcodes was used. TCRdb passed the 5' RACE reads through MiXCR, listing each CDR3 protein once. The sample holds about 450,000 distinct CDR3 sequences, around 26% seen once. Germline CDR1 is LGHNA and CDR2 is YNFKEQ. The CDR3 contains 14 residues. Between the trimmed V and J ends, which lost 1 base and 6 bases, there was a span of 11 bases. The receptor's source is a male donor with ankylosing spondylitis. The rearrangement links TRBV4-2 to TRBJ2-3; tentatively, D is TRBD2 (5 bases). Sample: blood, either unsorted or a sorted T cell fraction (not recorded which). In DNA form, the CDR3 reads TGTGCCAGCAGCCAAGCGGAGGCCAGGGATACGCAGTATTTT. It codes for CASSQAEARDTQYF.